This T cell receptor beta chain was documented in a study of radiation and T cells in renal cell carcinoma. Time point here: blood 4 weeks post-SBRT, at nephrectomy. Treatment here: 15 Gy SBRT to primary tumor, nephrectomy 4 weeks later. Nephrectomy followed 15 Gy stereotactic body radiation by 4 weeks. Clear cell pathology was present in this patient's renal cell carcinoma. Using immunoSEQ multiplex PCR, the repertoire was profiled, and TCRdb retains in-frame clones only, with some absent. The sample has 40,000 to 50,000 clones, 82% seen once. Study conclusions and caveats: Top tumor clonotypes rose in blood 2 weeks post-radiation, then contracted. Without pretreatment biopsies, baseline tumor clonotype presence was undetermined.

The length of the CDR3 is 15 residues. The V gene end was trimmed by 0 bases and the J gene end by 7 bases; junction bases not matched to a gene: 4. The germline V gene has CDR1 MNHEY and CDR2 SVGAGI. Concerning this clone itself: The antigen remains undetermined.

The input for sequencing was blood, taken from a patient whose treatment included radiotherapy and nephrectomy. This chain joins TRBV6-5 and TRBJ2-7; the match to TRBD2 covers 12 bases. The TCR originated in a woman in her 70s with renal cell carcinoma. CDR3 bases: TGTGCCAGCAGTTACTCGACTAGCGGGAGTAAAGAGCAGTACTTC. Translated: CASSYSTSGSKEQYF.